This T cell receptor beta chain emerged from a study of blood T cell repertoires in COVID-19. Which cohort a participant joined came from the clinical history participants gave. All recovered Cohort 3 donors got two negative PCRs, got clearance, or saw symptom resolution. The germline V gene encodes CDR1 MNHEY and CDR2 SVGAGI. CDR3 length equals 14 residues. V dropped 4 bases and J dropped 5; count of bases not matched to a gene: 2. Assay used: immunoSEQ multiplex PCR; TCRdb lists only in-frame clones, some missing. The table lists roughly 500,000 clones, over 75% of them singletons. The sequenced sample was PBMCs or T cells enriched from blood (not recorded which). The chain has TRBV6-5 and TRBJ1-6; 7 bases are shared with TRBD1. This sequence was found in a woman aged 40-49 years who had recovered from COVID-19. The CDR3 nucleotides read TGTGCCAGCAGTTCGACAGGGAATAATTCACCCCTCCACTTT. Translating it yields CASSSTGNNSPLHF.